In this sample, the clone carrying this TCR beta chain turned up a few times. This entry belongs to a study of post-analysis software for immune sequencing data. Researchers reported that TCR beta cDNA libraries carried unique molecular identifiers. A single record per CDR3 protein comes from TCRdb applying MiXCR to the PCR reads. The repertoire includes around 150,000 distinct CDR3 sequences, 35% to 40% of them detected once, and 25% to 35% sits in the top ten. V was clipped by 0 bases and J by 4 bases; unmatched bases: 5. CDR3 size: 15 residues. Germline V gene lookup returns CDR1 SGHVS and CDR2 FNYEAQ.

This chain connects TRBV7-6 to TRBJ2-7; 8 bases line up with TRBD2. Sequences were derived from blood, sampled after autologous hematopoietic stem cell transplantation. The clonotype was recovered from a girl aged 10 to 17 with multiple sclerosis. The CDR3 loop is CASSLAGTSSYEQYF. CDR3 sequence (DNA): TGTGCCAGCAGCTTAGCCGGGACTAGTTCTTACGAGCAGTACTTC.